The present entry profiles one T cell receptor beta chain with its context. Its antigen is as yet unknown. This entry belongs to a study of identical twins. Study results and limitations: Whereas memory repertoires showed no such difference, abundant cord blood beta clonotypes carried fewer insertions. Analyses based on zero insertions could be partly confounded by invariant MAIT and iNKT cells.

This CDR3 contains 15 residues. The germline V gene has CDR1 MGHDK and CDR2 SYGVNS. With 7 bases removed from V and 5 bases from J, the gap between germline ends came to 20 bases. TCRdb itself ran the 5' RACE reads through MiXCR, one entry per CDR3 protein. The profile covers about 720,000 distinct CDR3 sequences, with roughly 8% appearing a single time and 0.98% taken by the ten largest. The data were also submitted as part of a second study, on yellow fever vaccine responses in identical twins.

The chain combines TRBV25-1 with TRBJ2-5; D might be TRBD1 (6 bases). The source is a young woman in good health. The sequencing input was PBMCs. The CDR3 reads CASTILQGWGETQYF. In DNA, the CDR3 is TGTGCCAGCACCATTTTGCAGGGGTGGGGGGAGACCCAGTACTTC.